These T cell receptor beta chains were read from a single sample in a study of shared clonotypes between healthy human individuals. Profiled with immunoSEQ multiplex PCR; TCRdb holds only in-frame clones, not every one. The sample holds 850,000 to 1,200,000 clones, more than 65% seen once. Material: memory CD4+ T cells sorted from blood. These receptors originate from a man aged 18-30 years in good health. Both conserved end residues are part of each CDR3. Each record gives: V gene, D gene, clone size, J gene, CDR3 length, CDR3 DNA, CDR3 protein. D genes are given only for firm matches. Size tells how often a clone was seen (once, few, many) or the class of an expanded clone, and some rows leave it out.

TRBV4-3	NA	few	TRBJ2-7	15	TGCGCCAGCAGCCAAGATCGGGCAGGAACCTACGAGCAGTACTTC	CASSQDRAGTYEQYF
TRBV2	NA	few	TRBJ1-2	12	TGTGCCAGCAGTGATATGTCCAGAAGGGGCACCTTC	CASSDMSRRGTF
TRBV2	TRBD2	NA	TRBJ2-5	17	TGTGCCAGCCTCCTCCCTACTAGCGGGAGAATTCTGGAGACCCAGTACTTC	CASLLPTSGRILETQYF
TRBV28	TRBD2	NA	TRBJ2-3	15	TGTGCCAGCAGTCCTAGCGGGGAAGGGAGAGATACGCAGTATTTT	CASSPSGEGRDTQYF
TRBV9	TRBD1	NA	TRBJ2-7	17	TGTGCCAGCAGCCTGGGACAGGGGCCCCCGAGCTCCTACGAGCAGTACTTC	CASSLGQGPPSSYEQYF
TRBV7-6	NA	NA	TRBJ2-3	16	TGTGCCAGCAGCTTAGACGCAGGGGGGGGCACAGATACGCAGTATTTT	CASSLDAGGGTDTQYF
TRBV7-2	NA	once	TRBJ2-5	13	TGTGCCAGCAGGCCAGCGGCCCAAGAGACCCAGTACTTC	CASRPAAQETQYF
TRBV28	NA	NA	TRBJ1-2	14	TGTGCCAGCAGCACCGGGCACTCGGTCTATGGCTACACCTTC	CASSTGHSVYGYTF
TRBV11-3	NA	few	TRBJ2-1	12	TGTGCCAGCAGCTTAGATCGAGGTGAGCAGTTCTTC	CASSLDRGEQFF
TRBV5-4	NA	few	TRBJ2-1	15	TGTGCCAGCAGCCCAAGACAGGCCCGTTACAATGAGCAGTTCTTC	CASSPRQARYNEQFF
TRBV5-6	TRBD2	NA	TRBJ2-3	14	TGTGCCAGCAGCGGGCTAGCGGTAGGATATACGCAGTATTTT	CASSGLAVGYTQYF
TRBV5-1	NA	many	TRBJ2-5	14	TGCGCCAGCAGAAAGTCAAACGGCCAAGAGACCCAGTACTTC	CASRKSNGQETQYF
TRBV11-3	NA	NA	TRBJ2-1	13	TGTGCCAGCAGCTCCGACGGCTACAATGAGCAGTTCTTC	CASSSDGYNEQFF
TRBV7-9	TRBD1	NA	TRBJ2-7	14	TGTGCCAGCAGCTTACCTAACAGGGGCTACGAGCAGTACTTC	CASSLPNRGYEQYF
TRBV6-6	NA	NA	TRBJ2-7	15	TGTGCCAGCAGTCCTAAAAAAACAGGGTCCTACGAGCAGTACTTC	CASSPKKTGSYEQYF
TRBV10-1	TRBD1	NA	TRBJ1-1	13	TGCGCCAGCAGACAGGGGATGAACACTGAAGCTTTCTTT	CASRQGMNTEAFF
TRBV6-1	TRBD1	NA	TRBJ2-1	15	TGTGCCAGCCTTCGCCTCCGGACAGGGGGCAATGAGCAGTTCTTC	CASLRLRTGGNEQFF
TRBV2	NA	few	TRBJ2-2	13	TGTGCCAGCAGAGACGGCTTAATCGGGGAGCTGTTTTTT	CASRDGLIGELFF
TRBV2	NA	NA	TRBJ2-7	15	TGTGCCAGCAGTGGGGGCTGGGCGGATCCCTACGAGCAGTACTTC	CASSGGWADPYEQYF
TRBV9	NA	NA	TRBJ1-1	15	TGTGCCAGCAGCGCAGGGGTTGTCAGTGGCACTGAAGCTTTCTTT	CASSAGVVSGTEAFF
TRBV7-2	NA	NA	TRBJ1-1	13	TGTGCCAGCAGCTCCACACGGATCACTGAAGCTTTCTTT	CASSSTRITEAFF
TRBV6-1	NA	NA	TRBJ1-2	10	TGTGCCAGCTACGTTTCGAGCTACACCTTC	CASYVSSYTF
TRBV5-4	NA	many	TRBJ2-7	15	TGTGCCAGCAGCTTGTCGGTAGCGGCGACCTACGAGCAGTACTTC	CASSLSVAATYEQYF
TRBV9	TRBD2	NA	TRBJ2-5	15	TGTGCCAGCAGCGTACAAGCGGGGGGGCTAGAGACCCAGTACTTC	CASSVQAGGLETQYF
TRBV6-1	TRBD1	NA	TRBJ1-5	15	TGTGCCAGCAGTGAACAGGGGGTCGGAAATCAGCCCCAGCATTTT	CASSEQGVGNQPQHF
TRBV2	TRBD1	many	TRBJ2-7	12	TGTGCCAGCAGGTCAGGGGGTAGCGAGCAGTACTTC	CASRSGGSEQYF
TRBV5-4	NA	NA	TRBJ2-3	17	TGTGCCAGCAGCTTAACGGCGGGCTACTTTAGCACAGATACGCAGTATTTT	CASSLTAGYFSTDTQYF
TRBV27	TRBD1	NA	TRBJ1-2	17	TGTGCCAGCAGTGACCTAGGGACAGGGGAGACCCACTATGGCTACACCTTC	CASSDLGTGETHYGYTF
TRBV10-2	NA	NA	TRBJ2-1	12	TGCGCCAGCAGTTCGGATGCTAGCGAGCAGTTCTTC	CASSSDASEQFF
TRBV6-5	NA	NA	TRBJ2-5	14	TGTGCCAGCACTGACCGGGGGGCCAGGGAGACCCAGTACTTC	CASTDRGARETQYF
TRBV28	TRBD2	NA	TRBJ2-7	15	TGTGCCAGCAGTTCCATCGCGGGAGGTCGCTACGAGCAGTACTTC	CASSSIAGGRYEQYF
TRBV18	TRBD2	NA	TRBJ2-7	15	TGTGCCAGCTCACCGGGGACTAGCGGGGCCTACGAGCAGTACTTC	CASSPGTSGAYEQYF
TRBV9	TRBD1	once	TRBJ1-4	14	TGTGCCAGCACCCGGACAGGCGATAATGAAAAACTGTTTTTT	CASTRTGDNEKLFF
TRBV4-1	TRBD2	many	TRBJ2-5	15	TGCGCCAGCAGCCCGGGACTAGCGGTTCAAGAGACCCAGTACTTC	CASSPGLAVQETQYF
TRBV10-3	NA	NA	TRBJ1-1	16	TGTGCCATCAGTGCCGCAGGTCGGCTAATGAACACTGAAGCTTTCTTT	CAISAAGRLMNTEAFF
TRBV2	NA	NA	TRBJ1-2	13	TGTGCCAGCAGTGAAAACAGGGAGTCTGGCTACACCTTC	CASSENRESGYTF
TRBV19	TRBD1	few	TRBJ1-5	14	TGTGCCAGTAGTCCCTGGACAGGGGGCCAGCCCCAGCATTTT	CASSPWTGGQPQHF
TRBV2	TRBD1	NA	TRBJ1-5	13	TGTGCCAGCCGGACAGGGAAAAATCAGCCCCAGCATTTT	CASRTGKNQPQHF
TRBV9	NA	few	TRBJ2-5	14	TGTGCCAGCAGCGTCTCGACTGGAGGGGAGACCCAGTACTTC	CASSVSTGGETQYF
TRBV4-3	TRBD1	NA	TRBJ1-6	15	TGCGCCAGCAGCCGGTCAGGGGGGGATAATTCACCCCTCCACTTT	CASSRSGGDNSPLHF
TRBV6-1	NA	NA	TRBJ2-6	15	TGTGCCAGCAGTGTTCAGAGCTCTGGGGCCAACGTCCTGACTTTC	CASSVQSSGANVLTF
TRBV7-9	TRBD1	few	TRBJ2-7	15	TGTGCCAGCAGCAAGTGGACAGGGGTCTCCTACGAGCAGTACTTC	CASSKWTGVSYEQYF
TRBV5-1	TRBD1	NA	TRBJ2-6	13	TGCGCCAGCGGGACAGCAACGGCCAACGTCCTGACTTTC	CASGTATANVLTF
TRBV7-2	TRBD2	NA	TRBJ2-7	15	TGTGCCAGCAGCCAATCTACCGGGAGGGCCCACGAGCAGTACTTC	CASSQSTGRAHEQYF
TRBV30	NA	NA	TRBJ2-3	15	TGTGCCTGGAGTGTAACTGTGGACCCGAGGGATACGCAGTATTTT	CAWSVTVDPRDTQYF
TRBV6-1	TRBD1	few	TRBJ1-2	13	TGTGCCAGCATCCCCGACAGGGCCTATGGCTACACCTTC	CASIPDRAYGYTF
TRBV6-4	TRBD2	few	TRBJ2-3	14	TGTGCCAGCAGTGGATCGGGGGGGGCAGATACGCAGTATTTT	CASSGSGGADTQYF
TRBV25-1	TRBD2	NA	TRBJ2-3	14	TGTGCCAGCAGTGACCCAGCGGGGGTAGGTACGCAGTATTTT	CASSDPAGVGTQYF
TRBV15	NA	NA	TRBJ1-2	16	TGTGCCACCAGCGCTACCCGGGGGACGGCGGGTGCTGGCTACACCTTC	CATSATRGTAGAGYTF
TRBV21-1	NA	NA	TRBJ2-7	14	TGTGCCAGCAACCCCAGCGGGAGTCCTTACGAGCAGTACTTC	CASNPSGSPYEQYF
TRBV5-1	NA	NA	TRBJ2-3	16	TGCGCCAGCAGCCCAGAGACACGTGGGTCCGCAGATACGCAGTATTTT	CASSPETRGSADTQYF
TRBV9	NA	NA	TRBJ1-4	15	TGTGCCAGCAGCGTAGGAGACAGTGGGGCTGAAAAACTGTTTTTT	CASSVGDSGAEKLFF
TRBV7-9	TRBD1	NA	TRBJ2-7	16	TGTGCCAGCAGCTTAGGGGCAGGGGGCGGTTTGAGCGAGCAGTACTTC	CASSLGAGGGLSEQYF
TRBV6-6	NA	NA	TRBJ1-5	12	TGTGCCAGCAGGGACTCCTTATGGCCCCAGCATTTT	CASRDSLWPQHF
TRBV6-4	NA	NA	TRBJ2-1	15	TGTGCCAGCAGTGACTCGGTCTTGGGGAGCGGCCTCCAGTTCTTC	CASSDSVLGSGLQFF
TRBV11-2	NA	NA	TRBJ1-1	11	TGTGCCAGCAGCTTAAGGGACCAGACGACGTTT	CASSLRDQTTF